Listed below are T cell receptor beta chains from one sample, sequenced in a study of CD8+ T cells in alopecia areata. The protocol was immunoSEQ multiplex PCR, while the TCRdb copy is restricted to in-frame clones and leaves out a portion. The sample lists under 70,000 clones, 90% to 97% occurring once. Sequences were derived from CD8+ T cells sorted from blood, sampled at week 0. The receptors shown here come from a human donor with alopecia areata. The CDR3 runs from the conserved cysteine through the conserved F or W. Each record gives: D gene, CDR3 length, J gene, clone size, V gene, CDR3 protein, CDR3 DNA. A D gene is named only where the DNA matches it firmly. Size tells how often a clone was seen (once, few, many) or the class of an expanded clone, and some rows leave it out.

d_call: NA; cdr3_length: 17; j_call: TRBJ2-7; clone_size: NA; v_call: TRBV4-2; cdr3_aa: CASSQENSGTGTYEQYF; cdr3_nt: TGTGCCAGCAGCCAAGAGAATTCCGGGACTGGAACCTACGAGCAGTACTTC
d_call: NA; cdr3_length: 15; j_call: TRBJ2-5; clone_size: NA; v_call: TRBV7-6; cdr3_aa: CASSLGWGIGETQYF; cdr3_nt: TGTGCCAGCAGCTTAGGATGGGGGATTGGGGAGACCCAGTACTTC
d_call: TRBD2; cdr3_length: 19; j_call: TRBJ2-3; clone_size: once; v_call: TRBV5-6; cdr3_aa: CASSLSRLAGSLSTDTQYF; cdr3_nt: TGTGCCAGCAGCTTGTCCCGACTAGCGGGGAGCCTTAGCACAGATACGCAGTATTTT
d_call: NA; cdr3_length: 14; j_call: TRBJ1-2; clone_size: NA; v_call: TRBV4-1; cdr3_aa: CASSQVRVAYGYTF; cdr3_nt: TGCGCCAGCAGCCAAGTGAGGGTTGCCTATGGCTACACCTTC
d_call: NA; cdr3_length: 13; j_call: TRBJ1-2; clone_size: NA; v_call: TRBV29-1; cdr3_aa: CSVERDPNYGYTF; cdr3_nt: TGCAGCGTTGAGCGTGACCCTAACTATGGCTACACCTTC
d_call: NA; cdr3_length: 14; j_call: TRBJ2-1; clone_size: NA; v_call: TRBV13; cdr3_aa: CASSLIGRHNEQFF; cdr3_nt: TGTGCCAGCAGCTTAATCGGCCGGCACAATGAGCAGTTCTTC
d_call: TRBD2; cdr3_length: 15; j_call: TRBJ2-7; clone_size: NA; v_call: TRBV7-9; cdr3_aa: CASSPPWSGVYEQYF; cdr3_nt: TGTGCCAGCAGCCCCCCCTGGAGCGGGGTCTACGAGCAGTACTTC
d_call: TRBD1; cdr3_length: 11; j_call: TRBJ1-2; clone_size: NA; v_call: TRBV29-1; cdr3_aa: CSATGVYGYTF; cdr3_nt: TGCAGCGCGACAGGGGTTTATGGCTACACCTTC
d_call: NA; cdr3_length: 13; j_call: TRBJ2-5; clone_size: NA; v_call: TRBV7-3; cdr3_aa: CASSLGVGETQYF; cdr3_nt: TGTGCCAGCAGCTTAGGGGTGGGAGAGACCCAGTACTTC
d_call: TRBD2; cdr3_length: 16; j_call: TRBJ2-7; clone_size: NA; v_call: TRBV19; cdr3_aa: CASSELAGANSYEQYF; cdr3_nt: TGTGCCAGTAGTGAACTAGCGGGGGCCAACTCCTACGAGCAGTACTTC
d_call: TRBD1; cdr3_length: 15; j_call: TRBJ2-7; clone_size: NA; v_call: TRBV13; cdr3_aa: CASSVSGTGSDEQYF; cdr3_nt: TGTGCCAGCAGCGTATCCGGGACAGGGTCTGACGAGCAGTACTTC
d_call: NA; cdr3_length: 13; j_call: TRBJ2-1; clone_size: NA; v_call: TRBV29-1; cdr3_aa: CSAGNWVDNEQFF; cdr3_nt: TGCAGCGCCGGTAATTGGGTCGACAATGAGCAGTTCTTC
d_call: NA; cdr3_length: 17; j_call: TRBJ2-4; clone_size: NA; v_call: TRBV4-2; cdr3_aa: CASSQDLVGALQNIQYF; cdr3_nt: TGTGCCAGCAGCCAAGATTTAGTGGGGGCCTTACAAAACATTCAGTACTTC
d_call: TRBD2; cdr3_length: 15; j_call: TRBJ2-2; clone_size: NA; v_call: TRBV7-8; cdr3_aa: CASSLSGGGTGELFF; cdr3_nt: TGTGCCAGCAGCCTTAGCGGGGGAGGGACCGGGGAGCTGTTTTTT
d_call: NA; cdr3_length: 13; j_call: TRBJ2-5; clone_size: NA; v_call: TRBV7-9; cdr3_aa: CASSPTSREAQYF; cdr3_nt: TGTGCCAGCAGCCCCACTAGCAGGGAGGCCCAGTACTTC
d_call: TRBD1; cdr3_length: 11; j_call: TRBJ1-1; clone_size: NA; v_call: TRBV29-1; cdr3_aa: CSGTGGTEAFF; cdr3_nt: TGCAGCGGTACAGGGGGCACTGAAGCTTTCTTT
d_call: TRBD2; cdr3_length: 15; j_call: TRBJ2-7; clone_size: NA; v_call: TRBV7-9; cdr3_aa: CASSLYASGAYEQYF; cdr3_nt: TGTGCCAGCAGCTTATATGCCAGCGGGGCCTACGAGCAGTACTTC
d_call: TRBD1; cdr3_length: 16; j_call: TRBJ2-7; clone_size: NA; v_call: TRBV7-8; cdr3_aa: CASSNRVGTGSYEQYF; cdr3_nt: TGTGCCAGCAGCAACCGAGTCGGGACAGGGTCCTACGAGCAGTACTTC
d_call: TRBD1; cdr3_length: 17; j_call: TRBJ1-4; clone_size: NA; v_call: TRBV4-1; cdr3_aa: CASSQVSGTGVDEKLFF; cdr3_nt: TGCGCCAGCAGCCAAGTTTCGGGGACAGGGGTAGATGAAAAACTGTTTTTT
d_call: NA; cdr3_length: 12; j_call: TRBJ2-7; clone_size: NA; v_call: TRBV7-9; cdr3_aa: CASSLGGDEQYF; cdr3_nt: TGTGCCAGCAGCTTAGGGGGGGACGAGCAGTACTTC
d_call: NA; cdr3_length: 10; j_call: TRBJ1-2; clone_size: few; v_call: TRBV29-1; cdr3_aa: CSVDSYGYTF; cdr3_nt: TGCAGCGTTGACAGCTATGGCTACACCTTC
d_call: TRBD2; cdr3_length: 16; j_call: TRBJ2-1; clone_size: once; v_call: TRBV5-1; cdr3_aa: CASSSSRGGAYNEQFF; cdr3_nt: TGCGCCAGCAGCTCATCTCGCGGGGGGGCTTACAATGAGCAGTTCTTC
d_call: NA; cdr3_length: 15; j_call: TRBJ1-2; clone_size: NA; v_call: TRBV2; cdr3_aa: CASSEALRGDYGYTF; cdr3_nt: TGTGCCAGCAGTGAAGCTTTGCGGGGGGACTATGGCTACACCTTC
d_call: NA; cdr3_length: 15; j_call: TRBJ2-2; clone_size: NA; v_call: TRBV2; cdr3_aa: CASSDWQGNTGELFF; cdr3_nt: TGTGCCAGCAGTGACTGGCAGGGGAACACCGGGGAGCTGTTTTTT
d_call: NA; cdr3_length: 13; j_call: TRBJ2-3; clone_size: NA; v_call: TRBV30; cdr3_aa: CAGLSGEKDTQYF; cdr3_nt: TGTGCTGGGTTAAGCGGCGAGAAAGATACGCAGTATTTT